The 27 T cell receptor beta chains presented below share a single source sample, sequenced in a study of CD8+CD57+ T cells in acquired aplastic anemia. Profiling that covered TCR beta VDJ and CDR3 relied on genomic DNA as its template. Each CDR3 protein gets one entry after TCRdb re-called the reads with MiXCR. The sample contains around 170,000 distinct CDR3 sequences, 50% to 75% of which appear only once. Sequencing input: sorted CD4+, CD8+, or CD8+CD57+ T cells (not recorded which) from PBMCs. The receptors shown here come from a human donor in good health.

This clonotype was recorded many times. The chain recombines TRBV6-1 with TRBJ2-7; 7 nucleotides line up with TRBD2. The germline gives CDR1 MNHNS, CDR2 SASEGT. The CDR3 totals 15 residues. Trimming at V came to 1 base and at J to 2 bases, leaving 5 bases not matched to a gene. CDR3 coding DNA: TGTGCCAGCAGTGAAGATCTGGCGGGAGCCTACGAGCAGTACTTC. This translates into CASSEDLAGAYEQYF.

This chain uses TRBV10-3 with TRBJ2-5, with 7 bases that match TRBD1. Per germline, CDR1 ENHRY and CDR2 SYGVKD. The CDR3 has 13 residues. The J segment lost 3 bases and the V segment lost 6 bases, leaving 4 bases of the junction unmatched. The CDR3 nucleotides read TGTGCCATCAGCCTGACAGGGAAAGAGACCCAGTACTTC. Translation: CAISLTGKETQYF.

This clonotype was observed at least ten times. J is TRBJ2-1 and V is TRBV5-1; 11 nucleotides agree with TRBD2. The CDR3 is 16 amino acids. Germline assignment: CDR1 SGHRS and CDR2 YFSETQ. Trimming cost V 4 bases and J 6 bases; bases outside gene matches: 9. DNA of the CDR3: TGCGCCAGCAGCCAGTTTAGCGGGAGGGTCTCCAATGAGCAGTTCTTC. Encoded protein: CASSQFSGRVSNEQFF.

This chain connects TRBV9 to TRBJ2-7; D unclear. The CDR3 consists of 16 residues. Germline-derived CDR1 and CDR2 are SGDLS and YYNGEE. V lost 0 bases to trimming and J lost 2 bases, with 15 bases between them. The CDR3 DNA follows: TGTGCCAGCAGCGTAGAGTTGTCAGCTCAAACCTACGAGCAGTACTTC. It translates to CASSVELSAQTYEQYF.

The rearrangement joins TRBV7-2 to TRBJ2-1; a weak D match, TRBD2 (6 bases). V lost 1 base, J lost 0 bases, and 7 bases lay in between. Per the germline V gene, CDR1 is SGHTA and CDR2 is FQGNSA. The CDR3 is 15 amino acids. CDR3 region: CASSLVAVSYNEQFF. DNA of the CDR3: TGTGCCAGCAGCTTAGTAGCGGTCTCCTACAATGAGCAGTTCTTC.

The rearrangement links TRBV7-3 to TRBJ2-5; 7 bases agree with TRBD2. CDR3 length: 14 residues. The V segment lost 3 bases and the J segment 4 bases; nucleotides outside the gene matches: 5. From germline, CDR1 is SGHTA and CDR2 FQGTGA. The CDR3 reads CASSLGGFGETQYF. DNA for the CDR3: TGTGCCAGCAGCTTGGGAGGGTTTGGAGAGACCCAGTACTTC.

This clonotype was detected many times. V and J are TRBV11-2 and TRBJ2-3; D is ambiguous. Per the germline V gene, CDR1 is SGHAT and CDR2 is FQNNGV. The germline V and J ends were trimmed by 0 bases and 1 base, with 8 bases remaining between them. The CDR3 spans 15 residues. The CDR3 spells CASSLDISGTDTQYF. As DNA, the CDR3 is TGTGCCAGCAGCTTAGACATATCGGGCACAGATACGCAGTATTTT.

The gene calls are TRBV20-1 and TRBJ2-3; D uncertain. Per the germline V gene, CDR1 is DFQATT and CDR2 is SNEGSKA (reference sequence). The CDR3 totals 11 residues. Trimming took 0 bases from V and 4 from J, leaving 2 bases between them. In DNA, the CDR3 is TGCAGTGCTAGAGAAGCAGATACGCAGTATTTT. This sequence encodes CSAREADTQYF.

This clonotype showed up many times. V is TRBV5-8 and J is TRBJ2-1, with D unclear. The germline V gene has CDR1 SGHTS and CDR2 YDEGEE. V was cut by 4 bases and J by 7 bases, with 12 bases left in between. The CDR3 sequence is 13 residues long. CDR3 protein: CASSPFAENEQFF. CDR3 bases: TGTGCCAGCAGCCCCTTTGCCGAGAATGAGCAGTTCTTC.

This clonotype was detected once. The chain carries TRBV11-1 and TRBJ2-7; 9 positions agree with TRBD1. The V gene end was trimmed by 5 bases and the J gene end by 6 bases; junction bases not matched to a gene: 8. This CDR3 is 14 amino acids long. CDR1 and CDR2 (germline): SGHAT, FQDESV (reference sequence). The CDR3 loop reads CASSTGQGKSEQYF. The CDR3 region has the DNA TGTGCCAGCAGCACGGGACAGGGCAAATCCGAGCAGTACTTC.

This clonotype was seen a handful of times. This CDR3 is CATDRGRETQYF. In DNA form, the CDR3 reads TGTGCCACGGACAGGGGGCGAGAGACCCAGTACTTC. The chain employs TRBV19 and TRBJ2-5; TRBD1 matches 11 bases. With V trimmed by 10 bases and J by 4 bases, 2 bases remained unmatched. Looked up from germline, CDR1 is LNHDA and CDR2 is SQIVND (reference sequence). The CDR3 runs 12 residues.

J is TRBJ2-3 and V is TRBV7-8; D gene unclear. The V gene's germline CDR1 is SGHVS and CDR2 FQNEAQ. V was clipped by 1 base and J by 8 bases, with 13 bases between them. This CDR3 region has 14 residues. CDR3 loop: CASSLVETHGTQYF. DNA of the CDR3: TGTGCCAGCAGCTTAGTCGAGACTCACGGTACGCAGTATTTT.

V and J are TRBV6-2 or TRBV6-3 and TRBJ2-7, with D uncertain. This CDR3 comprises 13 residues. Germline loops: CDR1 MNHEY, CDR2 SVGEGT. Trimming removed 3 bases at V and 3 bases at J, with 9 bases between. The CDR3 spells CASSYSSNYEQYF. DNA for the CDR3: TGTGCCAGCAGTTATTCGAGTAACTACGAGCAGTACTTC.

This chain uses TRBV15 with TRBJ2-2; 7 bases fit TRBD1. Germline lookup yields CDR1 LNHNV and CDR2 YYDKDF (reference sequence). This CDR3 has 14 residues. V trimming: 5 bases; J trimming: 5 bases; junction bases outside the gene matches: 5. The CDR3 nucleotides read TGTGCCACCAGCGGGACAGAGGGAACCGGGGAGCTGTTTTTT. This codes for CATSGTEGTGELFF.

V gene TRBV5-1 combines with J gene TRBJ2-3, with 13 bases fitting TRBD2. Germline V gives CDR1 SGHRS, CDR2 YFSETQ. V shed 4 bases, J shed 3 bases, and the junction held 5 bases outside the gene matches. The CDR3 runs 16 residues. CDR3 loop: CASSGGLAGVTDTQYF. The CDR3 region has the DNA TGCGCCAGCAGCGGCGGACTAGCGGGGGTTACAGATACGCAGTATTTT.

This clonotype has just a few counts. The chain links TRBV7-8 to TRBJ2-7, with a tentative D call TRBD2 (5 bases). This CDR3 has 16 amino acids. The V gene's germline CDR1 is SGHVS and CDR2 FQNEAQ. Trimming took 5 bases from V and 1 from J, leaving 18 bases between them. The CDR3 DNA reads as TGTGCCAGCAGCATCTCCGCCCGGCCGGGGTCCTACGAGCAGTACTTC. This sequence encodes CASSISARPGSYEQYF.

The chain has TRBV25-1 and TRBJ2-7, with D perhaps TRBD1 (5 bases). CDR1 and CDR2 (germline): MGHDK, SYGVNS. Trimming pared 5 bases from V and 4 bases from J, leaving 18 bases between. The CDR3 runs to 15 residues. The chain's CDR3 is CASSSPRQKRYEQYF. The DNA for the CDR3 is TGTGCCAGCAGTTCTCCCCGACAGAAACGGTACGAGCAGTACTTC.

The genes are TRBV19 and TRBJ1-6; D possibly corresponds to TRBD1 (6 bases). V was trimmed by 10 bases and J by 10 bases, leaving 20 bases between them. This CDR3 is built from 14 residues. The germline V gene has CDR1 LNHDA and CDR2 SQIVND (reference sequence). The CDR3 reads CATSNQGRGSPLHF. The CDR3 bases are TGTGCCACCAGTAACCAGGGGCGTGGGTCACCCCTCCACTTT.

This clonotype appeared many times. The chain combines TRBV13 with TRBJ2-3; 7 bases are a match to TRBD2. Germline loops: CDR1 PRHDT, CDR2 FYEKMQ (reference sequence). Trimming removed 5 bases from V and 2 bases from J; junction bases left unmatched: 10. The CDR3 runs to 16 residues. DNA of the CDR3: TGTGCCAGCAGCCAGTCGGGGGGTTCGTCCACAGATACGCAGTATTTT. Protein product: CASSQSGGSSTDTQYF.

This clonotype was counted between two and nine times. The chain has TRBV20-1 and TRBJ1-6, with a weak D call TRBD1 (5 bases). Germline lookup yields CDR1 DFQATT and CDR2 SNEGSKA (reference sequence). The CDR3 is 14 amino acids. V lost 1 base to trimming and J lost 10 bases, with 14 bases between them. CDR3 sequence (DNA): TGCAGTGCTAGAGGGGGCGGGGAGGCCTCACCCCTCCACTTT. This encodes CSARGGGEASPLHF.

The genes are TRBV19 and TRBJ2-3, with unresolved D. Germline assignment: CDR1 LNHDA and CDR2 SQIVND (reference sequence). V lost 3 bases, J lost 0 bases, and 7 bases lay in between. The CDR3 runs 14 residues. As DNA, the CDR3 is TGTGCCAGTAGTATCTCCCTGAGCACAGATACGCAGTATTTT. Translation gives CASSISLSTDTQYF.

This clonotype has only a few counts. At one end the junction does not follow the germline gene, possibly because of a read error. The chain has TRBV2 and TRBJ2-7; D remains ambiguous. CDR1 is SNHLY, CDR2 FYNNEI, per germline. The CDR3 has 12 residues. The CDR3 loop is CASSPTSYEQYF. The CDR3 DNA reads as TGTGCCAGCAGTCCTACCTCCTACGAGCAGTACTTT.

This clonotype was seen a handful of times. The genes are TRBV7-2 and TRBJ2-1, with 8 positions matching TRBD2. Germline CDR1 is SGHTA and CDR2 is FQGNSA. With 2 bases clipped from V and 7 bases from J, the junction kept 7 bases outside the gene matches. The CDR3 extends over 15 amino acids. The CDR3 protein is CASSLLAGRWNEQFF. The CDR3 DNA sequence: TGTGCCAGCAGCTTACTAGCGGGCCGTTGGAATGAGCAGTTCTTC.

J is TRBJ2-7 and V is TRBV7-9, with D tentatively TRBD1 or TRBD2 (5 bases each). The V end was cut by 2 bases, the J end by 4 bases, with 21 bases between. Per germline, CDR1 SEHNR and CDR2 FQNEAQ (reference sequence). The CDR3 runs to 17 residues. The CDR3 coding sequence is TGTGCCAGCAGCTTAATAGGGGCGGGCCCGGAACCATACGAGCAGTACTTC. Residues: CASSLIGAGPEPYEQYF.

This clonotype has a count of ten or more. The chain couples TRBV4-3 to TRBJ2-1; D perhaps matches TRBD2 (5 bases). V was shortened by 6 bases and J by 2 bases, with 20 bases between the two germline ends. Germline V CDR1 and CDR2: LGHNA, YSLEER. CDR3 length equals 17 residues. In DNA form, the CDR3 reads TGCGCCAGCAGTCCTGCCCTGGTTGCGGGTCCCTACAATGAGCAGTTCTTC. Translating gives CASSPALVAGPYNEQFF.

A note on this clonotype: Its ends do not fully match the called genes, so a read error is possible. The rearrangement joins TRBV20-1 to TRBJ2-5, with D perhaps matching TRBD1 (6 bases). This CDR3 region has 13 residues. Germline CDR1 and CDR2: DFQATT and SNEGSKA (reference sequence). CDR3 amino acids: CGALTLPRGYQYF. CDR3 nucleotides: TGCGGTGCTCTAACTCTTCCGAGGGGGTACCAGTACTTC.

The CDR3 nucleotides are TGCGCCAGCAGCTTGGGAGGGGGGCTGGATACGCAGTATTTT. As protein: CASSLGGGLDTQYF. The chain couples TRBV5-1 to TRBJ2-3; D possibly uses TRBD1 or TRBD2 (6 bases each). The V gene lost 0 bases and the J gene lost 6 bases, with 11 bases spanning the gap. Per the germline V gene, CDR1 is SGHRS and CDR2 is YFSETQ. This CDR3 contains 14 residues.